Listed here are 16 T cell receptor beta chains from one sample, sequenced in a study of T-cell memory formation after mild COVID-19. Using its own MiXCR run on the 5' RACE reads, TCRdb lists one record per CDR3 protein. The repertoire holds 120,000 or so distinct CDR3 sequences, with 5% to 6.5% as singletons. Sequencing was carried out using PBMCs or a T cell subset sorted from them (not recorded which). The receptors were sampled from an adult woman who had mild COVID-19 (a few samples of this study predate the infection). Cell type and time point are not known.

This clonotype has at least ten counts. The rearrangement joins TRBV30 to TRBJ2-5; D perhaps matches TRBD2 (7 bases). The CDR3 has 15 residues. Trimming pared 7 bases from V and 5 bases from J, leaving 23 bases between. The germline gives CDR1 GTSNPN, CDR2 SVGIG (reference sequence). CDR3 amino acids: CASNPEGGGRETQYF. DNA of the CDR3: TGTGCCTCCAACCCAGAAGGGGGGGGCCGGGAGACCCAGTACTTC.

V usage is TRBV21-1 and J usage is TRBJ2-1; TRBD2, as called in the table, went unchecked against the DNA. TRBV21-1 is a documented pseudogene. The CDR3 covers 19 residues. The CDR3 DNA is TGTGCCAGCAGCAAAGCTTTCTCTGGGAGGGTGCGCTCCTACAATGAGCAGTTCTTC. This sequence encodes CASSKAFSGRVRSYNEQFF.

This clonotype was observed many times. The gene calls are TRBV7-2 and TRBJ1-5; 8 nucleotides match TRBD1. The length of the CDR3 is 16 residues. V shed 4 bases and J 3 bases; nucleotides not matched to a gene: 8. Germline values: CDR1 SGHTA, CDR2 FQGNSA. The CDR3 reads CASSSQGQVDNQPQHF. The CDR3 DNA is TGTGCCAGCAGCTCTCAGGGACAGGTTGACAATCAGCCCCAGCATTTT. The full variable domain, in which reference TRBV7-2 and TRBJ1-5 provide the parts outside the CDR3, is GAGVSQSPSNKVTEKGKDVELRCDPISGHTALYWYRQSLGQGLEFLIYFQGNSAPDKSGLPSDRFSAERTGGSVSTLTIQRTQQEDSAVYLCASSSQGQVDNQPQHFGDGTRLSIL.

The rearrangement joins TRBV12-3 or TRBV12-4 to TRBJ1-2, with 8 bases lining up with TRBD1. V lost 5 bases, J lost 5 bases, and 7 bases stayed unmatched. This CDR3 spans 14 amino acids. CDR3 in DNA: TGTGCCAGCAGTAAGGACAGGGTGAAATATGGCTACACCTTC. This codes for CASSKDRVKYGYTF.

In this sample, this clonotype turned up many times. The junction shows a germline mismatch at one end, possibly a read error. The chain couples TRBV18 to TRBJ2-1; either TRBD1 or TRBD2 may supply D (5 bases each). CDR1 is KGHSH and CDR2 is LQKENI in the germline V gene. This CDR3 region has 13 residues. Here the CDR3 reads CASSPGTGNEQFF. The CDR3 bases are TGCGCCAGCAGCCCTGGGACGGGGAATGAGCAGTTCTTC.

This clonotype has at least ten counts. The rearrangement joins TRBV7-2 to TRBJ1-5; D might be TRBD1 (5 bases). Germline-derived CDR1 and CDR2 are SGHTA and FQGNSA. V lost 3 bases and J lost 6, with 12 bases in between. This CDR3 has 14 residues. The CDR3 spells CASSFFGAVQPQHF. CDR3 in DNA: TGTGCCAGCAGCTTCTTCGGGGCGGTTCAGCCCCAGCATTTT.

This clonotype was seen repeatedly, ten times or more. The chain uses TRBV6-6 and TRBJ2-1; possibly TRBD1 for D (7 bases). CDR3 length equals 13 residues. V lost 7 bases, J lost 8 bases, and 15 bases lay in between. Per germline, CDR1 MNHNY and CDR2 SVGAGI (reference sequence). The CDR3 sequence: CASKGQPSDEQFF. CDR3 nucleotides: TGTGCCAGCAAGGGACAGCCTAGCGATGAGCAGTTCTTC.

This clonotype occurred many times. The chain carries TRBV7-8 and TRBJ2-1; 13 nucleotides align to TRBD2. Losses at the gene ends were 4 bases for V and 9 bases for J; bases not matched to a gene: 12. The germline gives CDR1 SGHVS, CDR2 FQNEAQ. This CDR3 is 17 amino acids long. Here the CDR3 reads CASSSPFTSGGAFEQFF. The CDR3 DNA is TGTGCCAGCAGCTCCCCCTTCACTAGCGGGGGGGCGTTTGAGCAGTTCTTC.

This clonotype was seen a few times. This chain connects TRBV2 to TRBJ1-1; D gene uncertain. V was pared by 3 bases and J by 2 bases, with 10 bases between. The length of the CDR3 is 14 residues. In germline, CDR1 is SNHLY, CDR2 FYNNEI. CDR3 region: CASSERLSNTEAFF. The CDR3 DNA reads TGTGCCAGCAGTGAGCGCCTTTCAAACACTGAAGCTTTCTTT.

The table lists this clonotype with a few counts. The chain combines TRBV29-1 with TRBJ2-5; 8 bases map to TRBD1. The CDR3 sequence is 13 residues long. Trimming took 3 bases from V and 7 from J; bases not matched to a gene: 7. Germline lookup yields CDR1 SQVTM and CDR2 ANQGSEA. The CDR3 DNA reads as TGCAGCGTTGATTCAGGGGGCGGGGTGACCCAGTACTTC. The encoded protein is CSVDSGGGVTQYF. Complete variable domain (other parts from reference TRBV29-1 and TRBJ2-5): SAVISQKPSRDICQRGTSLTIQCQVDSQVTMMFWYRQQPGQSLTLIATANQGSEATYESGFVIDKFPISRPNLTFSTLTVSNMSPEDSSIYLCSVDSGGGVTQYFGPGTRLLVL.

The genes are TRBV19 and TRBJ1-2; D gene unclear. Trimming took 8 bases from V and 3 from J, leaving 13 bases between them. The CDR3 length is 13 residues. CDR1 is LNHDA and CDR2 is SQIVND in the germline V gene (reference sequence). The CDR3 nucleotides are TGTGCCAGTGAAAAGGGTTGGGACTATGGCTACACCTTC. As protein: CASEKGWDYGYTF.

The rearrangement uses TRBV20-1 and TRBJ2-3; D is perhaps TRBD1 (6 bases). The CDR3 is 15 amino acids. Germline CDR1 is DFQATT and CDR2 is SNEGSKA (reference sequence). V lost 4 bases to trimming and J lost 5 bases, with 19 bases between them. This CDR3 is CSAIVAAGDGDTQYF. The CDR3 region has the DNA TGCAGTGCTATTGTCGCGGCAGGGGATGGAGATACGCAGTATTTT.

This clonotype was detected ten times or more. The chain has TRBV7-3 and TRBJ2-6; 7 bases are a match to TRBD1. CDR1 and CDR2 (germline): SGHTA, FQGTGA. The CDR3 extends over 17 amino acids. V was pared by 3 bases and J by 9 bases, with 14 bases of the junction left unmatched. CDR3 sequence reads: CASSFLTRDRTSNVLTF. The CDR3 DNA sequence: TGTGCCAGCAGCTTCCTAACCCGGGACAGAACTAGCAACGTCCTGACTTTC.

This clonotype was counted at least ten times. V and J are TRBV4-1 and TRBJ2-7; D is ambiguous. Germline V gene lookup returns CDR1 MGHRA and CDR2 YSYEKL. CDR3 size: 15 residues. V lost 1 base and J 0 bases, leaving 10 bases between the germline ends. In nucleotides, the CDR3 is TGCGCCAGCAGCCAAGTCACGCTCAGCTCCTACGAGCAGTACTTC. This codes for CASSQVTLSSYEQYF.

The table lists this clonotype with a few counts. V is TRBV6-6 and J is TRBJ2-5; D call uncertain. Germline V gene lookup returns CDR1 MNHNY and CDR2 SVGAGI (reference sequence). The CDR3 length is 17 residues. The germline V and J ends were trimmed by 2 bases and 3 bases, with 19 bases remaining between them. CDR3 nucleotides: TGTGCCAGCAGTTACCCTATTCGAGCCGAAAAAAAAGAGACCCAGTACTTC. It yields the protein CASSYPIRAEKKETQYF.

In its sample, this clonotype was seen a few times. The rearrangement links TRBV7-3 to TRBJ2-3, with D possibly matching TRBD2 (7 bases). V was clipped by 1 base and J by 4 bases, with 12 bases between them. Germline V gene lookup returns CDR1 SGHTA and CDR2 FQGTGA. The CDR3 totals 15 residues. The CDR3 protein is CASSLRGGAADTQYF. The CDR3 nucleotides read TGTGCCAGCAGCTTAAGAGGGGGGGCCGCAGATACGCAGTATTTT. Full variable domain (rest looked up from reference TRBV7-3 and TRBJ2-3): GAGVSQTPSNKVTEKGKYVELRCDPISGHTALYWYRQSLGQGPEFLIYFQGTGAADDSGLPNDRFFAVRPEGSVSTLKIQRTERGDSAVYLCASSLRGGAADTQYFGPGTRLTVL.